This record looks at one T cell receptor (beta chain) sequence and its context. Its specificity is not known. Time point indicated: postoperative day 105 after intestinal transplantation (dayNNNN = postoperative day). Graft-derived tissue was subjected to processing to liberate intraepithelial and lamina propria lymphocytes. CDR1 and CDR2 from the germline V gene are GTSNPN and SVGIG (reference sequence). The J segment lost 5 bases and the V segment lost 8 bases, leaving 1 base of the junction unmatched. The CDR3 runs 12 residues. This sample is part of a study of graft-versus-host responses after intestinal transplantation. Study-level information: Anti-thymocyte globulin was used for induction in all recipients, who then took tacrolimus and steroids for two to four years. Study findings and constraints: Individuals who had graft-donor T cell macrochimerism had allografts that showed high graft-versus-host to host-versus-graft clonal ratios. Investigators detected GvH clones in recipient marrow, with some emerging earlier in ileum or blood. Circulating GvH clone levels at their peak were associated with HvG declines (early post-transplant).

Assay: immunoSEQ multiplex PCR; the TCRdb copy retains only in-frame clones and omits some. The table lists 4,100 or so clones, around 82% of them singletons. This clonotype originated in a human patient who received an intestinal transplant, so some T cells may come from the graft donor. The rearrangement links TRBV30 to TRBJ2-2, with TRBD1 matching 11 bases. The sequencing used ileum tissue, collected 105 days after intestinal transplantation. CDR3 sequence reads: CARDRGTGELFF. CDR3 nucleotides: TGTGCCCGGGACAGGGGGACCGGGGAGCTGTTTTTT.